Reported below is one T cell receptor beta chain. The assay was immunoSEQ multiplex PCR, and TCRdb's table has in-frame clones only and misses some. The sample consists of 55,000 to 75,000 clones, about 86% of them appearing once. These data originate in a study of T cells in localized non-small cell lung cancer. V was clipped by 3 bases and J by 8 bases; unmatched bases: 7. Germline-derived CDR1 and CDR2 are KGHSH and LQKENI. This CDR3 comprises 15 residues. The sample here was peripheral blood, taken before any cancer treatment. This clonotype was sampled from a male donor older than 55 with stage III squamous cell lung carcinoma. V gene TRBV18 combines with J gene TRBJ1-4; TRBD1 agrees at 9 bases. The CDR3 bases are TGTGCCAGCTCACCTCCCGGGACAGGGCCCGAAAAACTGTTTTTT. Encoded protein: CASSPPGTGPEKLFF. Using reference TRBV18 and TRBJ1-4 for the parts outside the CDR3, the full variable domain is NAGVMQNPRHLVRRRGQEARLRCSPMKGHSHVYWYRQLPEEGLKFMVYLQKENIIDESGMPKERFSAEFPKEGPSILRIQQVVRGDSAAYFCASSPPGTGPEKLFFGSGTQLSVL.